Presented here are 30 T cell receptor beta chains from one specimen sequenced in a study of T cells in narcolepsy. Method: immunoSEQ multiplex PCR; TCRdb's copy keeps in-frame clones and lacks some. The repertoire holds tens of thousands of clones, roughly 88% seen once, with roughly 1.2% in the top ten. Sequencing used CD45RA- memory CD4+ T cells from PBMCs. These receptors were obtained from a human donor with narcolepsy.

The genes are TRBV5-4 and TRBJ2-5; D unresolved. The CDR3 has 14 amino acids. Trimming removed 4 bases at V and 5 bases at J, with 15 bases between. Germline values: CDR1 SGHNT, CDR2 YYREEE (reference sequence). This CDR3 reads CASSRELQGETQYF. The DNA for the CDR3 is TGTGCCAGCAGCCGAGAATTGCAAGGGGAGACCCAGTACTTC.

V and J are TRBV7-3 and TRBJ1-2, with D unresolved. CDR1 and CDR2 (germline): SGHTA, FQGTGA. V shed 5 bases and J shed 6 bases, with 19 bases lying between them. The CDR3 totals 15 residues. The chain's CDR3 is CASSLSFTSRDGYTF. DNA of the CDR3: TGTGCCAGCAGCCTAAGCTTTACCTCGCGTGATGGCTACACCTTC.

The rearrangement joins TRBV27 to TRBJ2-5, with D perhaps being TRBD1 or TRBD2 (5 bases each). The CDR3 is 13 residues long. Trimming stripped 5 bases from V and 14 bases from J, with 21 bases between. In germline, CDR1 is MNHEY, CDR2 SMNVEV (reference sequence). CDR3 protein: CASSPAPGTQVYF. CDR3 bases: TGTGCCAGCAGTCCTGCTCCCGGGACGCAAGTATACTTC.

The chain joins TRBV6-5 to TRBJ1-2; D is unclear. Germline V gene sequence: CDR1 MNHEY, CDR2 SVGAGI. The CDR3 contains 13 residues. Trimming removed 7 bases from V and 6 bases from J, with 15 bases in between. In nucleotides, the CDR3 is TGTGCCAGCAAAGGGTATGACGCGGATGGCTACACCTTC. This translates into CASKGYDADGYTF.

This clone was counted a few times. The chain has TRBV11-3 and TRBJ2-3, with a weak D call TRBD2 (6 bases). Germline CDR1 reads SGHNT; CDR2 reads YENEEA. The V and J ends lost 5 bases and 4 bases respectively, with 16 bases between them. This CDR3 comprises 15 residues. The CDR3 loop is CASSTPWEASDTQYF. The CDR3 DNA is TGTGCCAGCAGCACCCCGTGGGAGGCCTCAGATACGCAGTATTTT.

The chain links TRBV2 to TRBJ2-7; 7 bases agree with TRBD1. The CDR3 totals 13 residues. V shed 7 bases and J 0 bases; nucleotides not matched to a gene: 3. CDR1 and CDR2 (germline): SNHLY, FYNNEI. CDR3 in amino acids: CASTRGISYEQYF. The CDR3 DNA sequence: TGTGCCAGCACCAGGGGGATCTCCTACGAGCAGTACTTC.

The chain joins TRBV6-5 to TRBJ2-1; TRBD2 is a possible D gene (6 bases). This CDR3 is 16 amino acids long. Germline values: CDR1 MNHEY, CDR2 SVGAGI. V lost 0 bases and J 5 bases, leaving 14 bases between the germline ends. CDR3 amino acids: CASSYSGLGGNNEQFF. The CDR3 DNA reads as TGTGCCAGCAGTTACTCGGGACTCGGAGGGAACAATGAGCAGTTCTTC.

This rearrangement joins TRBV11-3 to TRBJ1-2, with D hard to call. Germline V gives CDR1 SGHNT, CDR2 YENEEA. The V and J ends lost 0 bases and 1 base respectively, with 9 bases between them. CDR3 length: 15 residues. CDR3 coding DNA: TGTGCCAGCAGCTTAGACACCTATGGTAACTATGGCTACACCTTC. It translates to CASSLDTYGNYGYTF. Based on the CDR3 plus reference TRBV11-3 and TRBJ1-2, the full variable domain is EAGVVQSPRYKIIEKKQPVAFWCNPISGHNTLYWYLQNLGQGPELLIRYENEEAVDDSQLPKDRFSAERLKGVDSTLKIQPAELGDSAVYLCASSLDTYGNYGYTFGSGTRLTVV.

This rearrangement joins TRBV9 to TRBJ2-7, with D perhaps TRBD2 (6 bases). Germline loops: CDR1 SGDLS, CDR2 YYNGEE. The CDR3 contains 14 residues. Trimming took off 0 bases at V and 1 base at J, with 8 bases between the two ends. The CDR3 bases are TGTGCCAGCAGCGTAGTCGGGGGTTCCTACGAGCAGTACTTC. Translating gives CASSVVGGSYEQYF.

This chain joins TRBV6-5 and TRBJ2-7; 8 bases are shared with TRBD2. Germline CDR1 reads MNHEY; CDR2 reads SVGAGI. J lost 6 bases, V lost 0 bases, and 7 bases had no gene match. This CDR3 is built from 15 residues. The CDR3 nucleotides read TGTGCCAGCAGTTACTCGCCTAGCGGGCTAGGCGAGCAGTACTTC. The encoded protein is CASSYSPSGLGEQYF.

Here the CDR3 reads CASSLSGRRDTEAFF. In DNA form, the CDR3 reads TGCGCCAGCAGCCTCTCGGGACGGCGGGACACTGAAGCTTTCTTT. The V call is TRBV4-1, the J call TRBJ1-1; TRBD1 might be the D (5 bases). V lost 4 bases to trimming and J lost 3 bases, with 15 bases between them. CDR1 and CDR2 from the germline V gene are MGHRA and YSYEKL. This CDR3 is built from 15 residues.

The chain has TRBV5-1 and TRBJ2-5; D may be TRBD1 (6 bases). Trimming left V 4 bases short and J 2 bases short, with 15 bases between. This CDR3 comprises 15 residues. Germline loops: CDR1 SGHRS, CDR2 YFSETQ. The CDR3 DNA reads as TGCGCCAGCAGCCCCGGGACAACCGATCAAGAGACCCAGTACTTC. Encoded protein: CASSPGTTDQETQYF.

This sequence joins TRBV6-1 and TRBJ2-3, with TRBD2 identical over 11 bases. Germline V gives CDR1 MNHNS, CDR2 SASEGT. Germline trimming cut 8 bases from V and 2 bases from J; bases unmatched to any gene: 3. This CDR3 spans 14 amino acids. CDR3 region: CASLGLAATDTQYF. The DNA of the CDR3 is TGTGCCAGCCTGGGACTAGCGGCCACAGATACGCAGTATTTT.

This clone appeared a single time. The rearrangement joins TRBV18 to TRBJ1-1; 7 positions match TRBD1. Germline V CDR1 and CDR2: KGHSH, LQKENI. With 2 bases clipped from V and 6 bases from J, the junction kept 12 bases outside the gene matches. The CDR3 has 16 residues. In DNA, the CDR3 is TGTGCCAGCTCACCAGGGACAGACGGGGGGTACGCTGAAGCTTTCTTT. As protein: CASSPGTDGGYAEAFF.

There are a few counts of this clone. V gene TRBV6-1 combines with J gene TRBJ2-4, with TRBD2 identical over 10 bases. This CDR3 has 15 amino acids. Germline trimming cut 7 bases from V and 5 bases from J; bases unmatched to any gene: 8. CDR1 is MNHNS, CDR2 SASEGT, per germline. The CDR3 is CASTLLAGNENIQYF. CDR3 coding DNA: TGTGCCAGCACCCTACTAGCGGGGAATGAAAACATTCAGTACTTC.

The chain joins TRBV27 to TRBJ1-6; D ambiguous. CDR1 is MNHEY, CDR2 SMNVEV, per germline (reference sequence). The CDR3 consists of 15 residues. Between the trimmed V and J ends, which lost 8 bases and 0 bases, there was a span of 11 bases. The CDR3 here is CASCARGSYNSPLHF. The CDR3 DNA follows: TGTGCCAGCTGTGCGCGGGGCTCCTATAATTCACCCCTCCACTTT.

The chain carries TRBV30 and TRBJ2-1; D unclear. Trimming left V 0 bases short and J 10 bases short, with 13 bases between. In germline, CDR1 is GTSNPN, CDR2 SVGIG (reference sequence). The CDR3 has 13 amino acids. The CDR3 bases are TGTGCCTGGAGTGTCCTAACGTTAGGCGAGCAGTTCTTC. Its translation is CAWSVLTLGEQFF.

This rearrangement joins TRBV6-5 to TRBJ1-5; D gene uncertain. Germline V gene sequence: CDR1 MNHEY, CDR2 SVGAGI. The length of the CDR3 is 14 residues. With 7 bases removed from V and 2 bases from J, the gap between germline ends came to 12 bases. The CDR3 protein is CASIESGGNQPQHF. The CDR3 region has the DNA TGTGCCAGCATCGAATCAGGAGGCAATCAGCCCCAGCATTTT.

This sequence joins TRBV2 and TRBJ2-1, with TRBD2 matching 15 bases. With 6 bases clipped from V and 7 bases from J, the junction kept 7 bases outside the gene matches. The CDR3 is 16 amino acids. Germline lookup yields CDR1 SNHLY and CDR2 FYNNEI. CDR3 in amino acids: CASRGLAGGPGNEQFF. Here the CDR3 DNA reads TGTGCCAGCAGAGGACTAGCGGGAGGGCCCGGAAATGAGCAGTTCTTC.

The rearrangement uses TRBV7-7 and TRBJ1-4; D unclear. CDR3 length: 14 amino acids. Trimming removed 1 base at V and 5 bases at J, with 8 bases between. The germline V gene has CDR1 SSHAT and CDR2 FNYEAQ (reference sequence). The CDR3 nucleotides are TGTGCCAGCAGCTTAGGGCCAGCAAATGAAAAACTGTTTTTT. Translated, it gives CASSLGPANEKLFF.

The rearrangement uses TRBV30 and TRBJ1-4, with TRBD1 as a possible D gene (6 bases). There are 14 residues in the CDR3. Trimming cost V 5 bases and J 8 bases, with 18 bases left between them. CDR1 and CDR2 from the germline V gene are GTSNPN and SVGIG (reference sequence). DNA for the CDR3: TGTGCCTGGGGGAAGGGGGGCCGGTGGGAAAAACTGTTTTTT. Its protein is CAWGKGGRWEKLFF.

V gene TRBV11-3 combines with J gene TRBJ2-1; 7 bases agree with TRBD1. V dropped 5 bases and J dropped 6; count of bases not matched to a gene: 7. The CDR3 extends over 14 amino acids. CDR1 and CDR2 from the germline V gene are SGHNT and YENEEA. The CDR3 region has the DNA TGTGCCAGCAGCAGAGCACAGGGGCGCAATGAGCAGTTCTTC. Translation: CASSRAQGRNEQFF.

The chain employs TRBV6-1 and TRBJ2-1; no reliable D call. Between the trimmed V and J ends, which lost 3 bases and 0 bases, there was a span of 3 bases. The V gene's germline CDR1 is MNHNS and CDR2 SASEGT. The CDR3 contains 13 residues. The CDR3 coding sequence is TGTGCCAGCAGTGAGTCCTCCTACAATGAGCAGTTCTTC. This codes for CASSESSYNEQFF.

The chain carries TRBV6-1 and TRBJ1-1; D gene uncertain. Trimming took off 1 base at V and 3 bases at J, with 9 bases between the two ends. Germline CDR1 is MNHNS and CDR2 is SASEGT. The CDR3 runs to 14 residues. CDR3 region: CASSEGGGYTEAFF. The CDR3 nucleotides are TGTGCCAGCAGTGAAGGGGGAGGGTACACTGAAGCTTTCTTT.

The rearrangement links TRBV19 to TRBJ1-5; 9 bases are shared with TRBD1. Trimming took 8 bases from V and 7 from J; bases not matched to a gene: 12. Germline V CDR1 and CDR2: LNHDA, SQIVND (reference sequence). The CDR3 sequence is 15 residues long. CDR3 DNA: TGTGCCAGTCACACCGGGACAGGGATATGGCAGCCCCAGCATTTT. This translates into CASHTGTGIWQPQHF.

This chain links TRBV11-3 with TRBJ1-2; possibly TRBD1 for D (5 bases). This CDR3 is built from 13 residues. Trimming left V 0 bases short and J 7 bases short, with 9 bases between. Looked up from germline, CDR1 is SGHNT and CDR2 is YENEEA. DNA for the CDR3: TGTGCCAGCAGCTTAGACTCCGGGGCTGGCTACACCTTC. This sequence encodes CASSLDSGAGYTF.

The chain has TRBV10-2 and TRBJ2-2, with 8 positions matching TRBD2. There are 13 residues in the CDR3. Germline V gene data show CDR1 as WSHSY and CDR2 as SAAADI. After removal of 6 bases from V and 4 bases from J, the junction contained 1 base not matched to a gene. CDR3 bases: TGCGCCAGCAGGGGACTAGTCACCGGGGAGCTGTTTTTT. It is translated as CASRGLVTGELFF.

The V call is TRBV6-1, the J call TRBJ1-1, with 10 bases lining up with TRBD1. Unmatched junction bases numbered 5, after V lost 6 bases and J lost 4 bases. The germline V gene encodes CDR1 MNHNS and CDR2 SASEGT. This CDR3 is built from 14 residues. CDR3 coding DNA: TGTGCCAGCAGCGACAGGGGGCCACTCACTGAAGCTTTCTTT. This codes for CASSDRGPLTEAFF.

The chain links TRBV6-6 to TRBJ2-7; no definite D call. V shed 10 bases and J shed 5 bases, with 21 bases lying between them. CDR1 MNHNY and CDR2 SVGAGI come from the germline V gene (reference sequence). There are 14 residues in the CDR3. The CDR3 region is CATFLSSIQDEQYF. CDR3 DNA: TGTGCCACCTTTTTGTCCTCCATCCAGGACGAGCAGTACTTC.

The chain is built from TRBV29-1 and TRBJ2-1, with 10 bases fitting TRBD1. Unmatched junction bases numbered 4, after V lost 7 bases and J lost 4 bases. This CDR3 has 13 amino acids. Germline V gene data show CDR1 as SQVTM and CDR2 as ANQGSEA. The CDR3 DNA reads TGCAGCGGGGCGGGACAGGGGTACAATGAGCAGTTCTTC. Translating gives CSGAGQGYNEQFF.